A selection of T cell receptor beta chains follows, all from one sample in a study of shared clonotypes between healthy human individuals. The protocol was immunoSEQ multiplex PCR, while the TCRdb copy is restricted to in-frame clones and leaves out a portion. The data contain roughly 640,000 clones, almost 97% of them singletons. Input material: naive CD4+ T cells sorted from blood. Source of these receptors: a woman younger than 45 in good health. The CDR3 runs from the conserved cysteine through the conserved F or W. D genes are given only for firm matches. Clone size is given for some rows only: seen once, a few or many times, or a class if the clone is expanded.

cdr3_nt: TGTGCCAGCAGCCGCCATTGGGAGGGGAACACAGATACGCAGTATTTT
cdr3_aa: CASSRHWEGNTDTQYF
j_call: TRBJ2-3
d_call: TRBD2
v_call: TRBV11-2
clone_size: NA

cdr3_nt: TGTGCCAGCAGTGATGTCGTAGGAGATACGCAGTATTTT
cdr3_aa: CASSDVVGDTQYF
j_call: TRBJ2-3
d_call: NA
v_call: TRBV2
clone_size: NA

cdr3_nt: TGTGCCAGCAGCGTCACTAGCGGGGCGATAGCCAAAAACATTCAGTACTTC
cdr3_aa: CASSVTSGAIAKNIQYF
j_call: TRBJ2-4
d_call: TRBD2
v_call: TRBV28
clone_size: NA

cdr3_nt: TGCAGCGTTGACCTGGGGACAGGGGCAGAAAAACTGTTTTTT
cdr3_aa: CSVDLGTGAEKLFF
j_call: TRBJ1-4
d_call: TRBD1
v_call: TRBV29-1
clone_size: once

cdr3_nt: TGTGCCACCGGGCGGGGGAATTCCTACGAGCAGTACTTC
cdr3_aa: CATGRGNSYEQYF
j_call: TRBJ2-7
d_call: TRBD2
v_call: TRBV11-2
clone_size: NA

cdr3_nt: TGTGCCAGTAGGACGGGACAGGGGAATACAAATGAGCAGTTCTTC
cdr3_aa: CASRTGQGNTNEQFF
j_call: TRBJ2-1
d_call: TRBD1
v_call: TRBV19
clone_size: NA

cdr3_nt: TGTGCCAGCAGCCAACCTCCGGGACAGGGGAACACTGAAGCTTTCTTT
cdr3_aa: CASSQPPGQGNTEAFF
j_call: TRBJ1-1
d_call: TRBD1
v_call: TRBV7-9
clone_size: NA

cdr3_nt: TGCGCCAGCAGTGGCAGGGATGGCTACACCTTC
cdr3_aa: CASSGRDGYTF
j_call: TRBJ1-2
d_call: NA
v_call: TRBV10-2
clone_size: once

cdr3_nt: TGCGCCAGCAGCTTAGATACCTACGAGCAGTACTTC
cdr3_aa: CASSLDTYEQYF
j_call: TRBJ2-7
d_call: NA
v_call: TRBV5-1
clone_size: NA

cdr3_nt: TGTGCCAGCAGAGGCTTAGAGTATGGCTACACCTTC
cdr3_aa: CASRGLEYGYTF
j_call: TRBJ1-2
d_call: NA
v_call: TRBV28
clone_size: NA

cdr3_nt: TGTGCCAGCAGGGGCTCCGGGACCGGATCCTACGAGCAGTACTTC
cdr3_aa: CASRGSGTGSYEQYF
j_call: TRBJ2-7
d_call: NA
v_call: TRBV28
clone_size: NA